This entry features one T cell receptor (beta chain) sequence. TCRdb's table, derived via immunoSEQ multiplex PCR, lists solely in-frame clones and lacks some. Of approximately 79,000 clones listed, about 92% are singletons. These data are taken from a study of technical replicates of blood from a handful of donors. This CDR3 is 16 amino acids long. Trimming removed 7 bases at V and 1 base at J, with 19 bases between. The germline gives CDR1 ENHRY, CDR2 SYGVKD. The rearrangement joins TRBV10-3 to TRBJ2-5, with D possibly TRBD1 on 6 matching bases. This receptor was identified in a human donor in good health. The sequenced sample consisted of T cells isolated from PBMCs. The CDR3 nucleotides read TGTGCCATCAAAAGGGCCAGCGACAGGTTCCAAGAGACCCAGTACTTC. It translates to CAIKRASDRFQETQYF.